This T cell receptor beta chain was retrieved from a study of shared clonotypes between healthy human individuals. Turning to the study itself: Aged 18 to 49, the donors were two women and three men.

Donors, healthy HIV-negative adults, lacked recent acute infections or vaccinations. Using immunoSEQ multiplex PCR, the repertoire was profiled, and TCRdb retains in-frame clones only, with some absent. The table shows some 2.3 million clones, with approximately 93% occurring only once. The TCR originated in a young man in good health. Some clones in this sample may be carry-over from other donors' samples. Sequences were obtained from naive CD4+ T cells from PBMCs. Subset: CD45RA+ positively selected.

CDR3 amino acids: CASSRGTASQGNTEAFF. CDR3 coding DNA: TGCGCCAGCAGCCGTGGGACAGCAAGTCAGGGGAACACTGAAGCTTTCTTT. The chain uses TRBV5-1 and TRBJ1-1; TRBD1 matches at 7 bases. The germline CDR1 and CDR2 sequences are SGHRS and YFSETQ. V shed 4 bases and J 1 base; nucleotides not matched to a gene: 13. The CDR3 contains 17 residues.